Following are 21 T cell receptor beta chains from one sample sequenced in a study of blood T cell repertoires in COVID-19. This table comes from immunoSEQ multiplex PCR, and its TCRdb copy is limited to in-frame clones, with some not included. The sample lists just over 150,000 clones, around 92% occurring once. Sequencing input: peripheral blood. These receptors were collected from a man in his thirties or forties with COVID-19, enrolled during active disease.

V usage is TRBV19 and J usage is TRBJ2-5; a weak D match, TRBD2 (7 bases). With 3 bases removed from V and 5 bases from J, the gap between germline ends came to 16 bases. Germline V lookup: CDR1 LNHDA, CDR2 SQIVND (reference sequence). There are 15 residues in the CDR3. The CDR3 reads CASSIRPGGWETQYF. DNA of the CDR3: TGTGCCAGTAGTATCCGCCCGGGGGGCTGGGAGACCCAGTACTTC.

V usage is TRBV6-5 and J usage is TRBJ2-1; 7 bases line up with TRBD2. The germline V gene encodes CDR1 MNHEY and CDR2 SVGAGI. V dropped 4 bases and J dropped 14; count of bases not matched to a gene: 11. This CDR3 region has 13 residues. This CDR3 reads CASSWGSAGEKFF. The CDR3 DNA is TGTGCCAGCAGTTGGGGTAGTGCGGGAGAGAAGTTCTTC.

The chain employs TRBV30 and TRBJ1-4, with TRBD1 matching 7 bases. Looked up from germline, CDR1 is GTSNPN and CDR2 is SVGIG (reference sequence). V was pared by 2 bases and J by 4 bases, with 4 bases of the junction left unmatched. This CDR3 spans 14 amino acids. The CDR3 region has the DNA TGTGCCTGGAGTACGGGACAGATTAATGAAAAACTGTTTTTT. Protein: CAWSTGQINEKLFF. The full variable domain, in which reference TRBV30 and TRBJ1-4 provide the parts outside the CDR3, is SQTIHQWPATLVQPVGSPLSLECTVEGTSNPNLYWYRQAAGRGLQLLFYSVGIGQISSEVPQNLSASRPQDRQFILSSKKLLLSDSGFYLCAWSTGQINEKLFFGSGTQLSVL.

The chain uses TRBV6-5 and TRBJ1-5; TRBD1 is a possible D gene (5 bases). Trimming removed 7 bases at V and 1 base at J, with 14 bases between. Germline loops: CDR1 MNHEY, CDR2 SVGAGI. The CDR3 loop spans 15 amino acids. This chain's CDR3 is CASTFISGSNQPQHF. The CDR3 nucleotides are TGTGCCAGCACCTTCATATCAGGGAGCAATCAGCCCCAGCATTTT.

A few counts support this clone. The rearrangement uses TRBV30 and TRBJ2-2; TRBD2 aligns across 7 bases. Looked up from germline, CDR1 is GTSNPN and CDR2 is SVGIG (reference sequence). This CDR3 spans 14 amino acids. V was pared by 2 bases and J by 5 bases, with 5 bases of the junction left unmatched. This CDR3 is CAWSRGGDTGELFF. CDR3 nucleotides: TGTGCCTGGAGTCGGGGAGGGGATACCGGGGAGCTGTTTTTT.

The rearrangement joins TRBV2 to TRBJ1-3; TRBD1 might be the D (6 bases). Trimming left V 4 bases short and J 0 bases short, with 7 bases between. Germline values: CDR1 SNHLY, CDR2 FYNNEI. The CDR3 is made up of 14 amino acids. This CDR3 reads CASSGTASGNTIYF. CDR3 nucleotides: TGTGCCAGCAGTGGGACAGCCTCTGGAAACACCATATATTTT. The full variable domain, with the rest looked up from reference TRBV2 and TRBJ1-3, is EPEVTQTPSHQVTQMGQEVILRCVPISNHLYFYWYRQILGQKVEFLVSFYNNEISEKSEIFDDQFSVERPDGSNFTLKIRSTKLEDSAMYFCASSGTASGNTIYFGEGSWLTVV.

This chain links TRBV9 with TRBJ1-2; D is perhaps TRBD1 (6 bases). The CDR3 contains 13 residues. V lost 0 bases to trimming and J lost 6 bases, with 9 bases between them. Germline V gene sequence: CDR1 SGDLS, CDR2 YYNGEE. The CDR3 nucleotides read TGTGCCAGCAGCGTAGGAGGGGGGGATGGCTACACCTTC. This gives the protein CASSVGGGDGYTF. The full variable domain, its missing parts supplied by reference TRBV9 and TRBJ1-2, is DSGVTQTPKHLITATGQRVTLRCSPRSGDLSVYWYQQSLDQGLQFLIQYYNGEERAKGNILERFSAQQFPDLHSELNLSSLELGDSALYFCASSVGGGDGYTFGSGTRLTVV.

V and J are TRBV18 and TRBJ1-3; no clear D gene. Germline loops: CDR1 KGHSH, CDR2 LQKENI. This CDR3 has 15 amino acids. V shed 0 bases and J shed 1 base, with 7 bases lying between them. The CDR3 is CASSPPGGSGNTIYF. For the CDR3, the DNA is TGTGCCAGCTCACCACCTGGAGGGTCTGGAAACACCATATATTTT.

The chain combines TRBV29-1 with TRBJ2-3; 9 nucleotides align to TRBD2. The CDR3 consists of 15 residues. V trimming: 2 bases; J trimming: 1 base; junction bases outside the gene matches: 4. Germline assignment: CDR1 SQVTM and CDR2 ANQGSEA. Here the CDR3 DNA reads TGCAGCGTTGAAAAACTAGCGGGTGGCACAGATACGCAGTATTTT. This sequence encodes CSVEKLAGGTDTQYF.

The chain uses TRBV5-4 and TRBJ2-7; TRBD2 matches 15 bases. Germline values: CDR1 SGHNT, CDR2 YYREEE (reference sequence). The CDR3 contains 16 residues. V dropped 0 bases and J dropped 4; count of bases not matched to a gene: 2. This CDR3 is CASSLAGLAGGYEQYF. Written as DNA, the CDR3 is TGTGCCAGCAGCTTGGCTGGACTAGCGGGAGGGTACGAGCAGTACTTC.

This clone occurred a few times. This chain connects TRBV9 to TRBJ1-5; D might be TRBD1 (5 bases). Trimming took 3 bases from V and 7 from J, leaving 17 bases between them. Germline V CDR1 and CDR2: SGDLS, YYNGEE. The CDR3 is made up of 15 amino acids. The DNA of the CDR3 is TGTGCCAGCAGCGCCGAGGTGGGGGGAGACCAGCCCCAGCATTTT. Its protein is CASSAEVGGDQPQHF.

The CDR3 protein is CSVEDLVAGENEQFF. The CDR3 bases are TGCAGCGTTGAAGATCTGGTAGCGGGAGAGAATGAGCAGTTCTTC. The V and J genes are TRBV29-1 and TRBJ2-1, with 9 bases that match TRBD2. Germline CDR1 reads SQVTM; CDR2 reads ANQGSEA. Unmatched junction bases numbered 7, after V lost 0 bases and J lost 7 bases. The CDR3 consists of 15 residues.

This CDR3 reads CASSMGQNEVFVYEQYF. CDR3 in DNA: TGTGCCAGCTCAATGGGACAGAATGAAGTATTTGTGTACGAGCAGTACTTC. The genes are TRBV18 and TRBJ2-7, with 7 positions matching TRBD1. V lost 5 bases and J lost 4; bases outside the gene matches: 17. The CDR3 extends over 17 amino acids. In germline, CDR1 is KGHSH, CDR2 LQKENI.

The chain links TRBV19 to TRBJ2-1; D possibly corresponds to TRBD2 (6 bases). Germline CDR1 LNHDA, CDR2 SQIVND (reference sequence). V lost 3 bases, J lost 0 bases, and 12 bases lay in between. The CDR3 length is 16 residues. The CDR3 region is CASSMRGGSSYNEQFF. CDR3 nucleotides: TGTGCCAGTAGTATGCGGGGCGGCAGCTCCTACAATGAGCAGTTCTTC.

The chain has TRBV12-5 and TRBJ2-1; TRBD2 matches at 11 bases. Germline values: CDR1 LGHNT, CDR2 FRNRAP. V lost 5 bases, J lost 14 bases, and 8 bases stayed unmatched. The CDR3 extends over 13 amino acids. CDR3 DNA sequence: TGTGCTAGTGGTCCCGGGGGTAGCGGGAGGGAGTTCTTC. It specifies CASGPGGSGREFF.

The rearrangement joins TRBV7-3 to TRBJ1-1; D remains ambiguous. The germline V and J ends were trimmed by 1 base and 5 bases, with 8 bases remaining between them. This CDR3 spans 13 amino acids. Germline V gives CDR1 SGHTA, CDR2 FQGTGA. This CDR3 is CASSLSGGTEAFF. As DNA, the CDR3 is TGTGCCAGCAGCTTAAGTGGAGGAACTGAAGCTTTCTTT.

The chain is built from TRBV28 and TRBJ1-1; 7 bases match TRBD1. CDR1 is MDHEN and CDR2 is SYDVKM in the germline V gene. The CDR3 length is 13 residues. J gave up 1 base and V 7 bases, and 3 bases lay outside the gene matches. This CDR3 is CASTGQRNTEAFF. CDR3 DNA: TGTGCCAGCACGGGACAGAGGAACACTGAAGCTTTCTTT.

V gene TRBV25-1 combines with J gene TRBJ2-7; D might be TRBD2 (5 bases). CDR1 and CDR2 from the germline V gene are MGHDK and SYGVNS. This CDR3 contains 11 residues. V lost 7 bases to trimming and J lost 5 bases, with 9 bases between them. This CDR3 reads CASKTNDEQYF. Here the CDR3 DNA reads TGTGCCAGCAAGACTAACGACGAGCAGTACTTC.

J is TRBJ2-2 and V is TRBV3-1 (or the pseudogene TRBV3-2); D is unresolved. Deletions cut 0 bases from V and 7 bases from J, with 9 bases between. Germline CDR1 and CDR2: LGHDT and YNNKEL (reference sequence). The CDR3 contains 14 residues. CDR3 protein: CASSQDSRNGELFF. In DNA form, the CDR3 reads TGTGCCAGCAGCCAAGACTCGAGGAACGGGGAGCTGTTTTTT.

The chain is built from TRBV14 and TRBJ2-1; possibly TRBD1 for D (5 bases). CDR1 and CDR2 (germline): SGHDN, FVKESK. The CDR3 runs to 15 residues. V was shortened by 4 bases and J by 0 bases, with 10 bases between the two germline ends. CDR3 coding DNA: TGTGCCAGCAGCCCAAGGGGTCCCTCCTACAATGAGCAGTTCTTC. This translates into CASSPRGPSYNEQFF.

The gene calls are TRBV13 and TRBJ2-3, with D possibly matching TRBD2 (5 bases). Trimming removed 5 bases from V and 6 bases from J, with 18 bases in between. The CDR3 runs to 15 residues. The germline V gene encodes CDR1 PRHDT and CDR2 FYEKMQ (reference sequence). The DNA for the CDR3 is TGTGCCAGCAGCCGGGCCGGGGTAATGGCGGATACGCAGTATTTT. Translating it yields CASSRAGVMADTQYF.